These 6 T cell receptor beta chains were sequenced from one sample in a study of blood T cells in healthy people across ages (dated by TCRdb to the mid-2010s). Libraries were constructed by 5' RACE. TCRdb records Illumina HiSeq 2500 as the sequencer. A second PCR of roughly 7 to 11 cycles was performed with a sample-barcoded 5' primer and a J-beta primer mix. TCRdb took the public reads, trimmed them with fastp at Q25, ran MiXCR for clone calling and kept in-frame beta chains. Here each entry gathers all rows of one CDR3 protein and keeps the most common genes and DNA. This sample gives under 2,000,000 distinct CDR3 sequences in total; 40% to 55% of them show up just once. Approximately 2% of the sample rests with the top ten. The source material was blood. The receptors were sampled from a woman aged 40 to 50 in good health.

This clonotype was recorded a few times. This rearrangement joins TRBV6-5 to TRBJ1-2; D gene ambiguous. Deletions cut 5 bases from V and 2 bases from J, with 9 bases between. The CDR3 extends over 13 amino acids. Germline loops: CDR1 MNHEY, CDR2 SVGAGI. CDR3 protein: CASSADLNYGYTF. The CDR3 DNA sequence: TGTGCCAGCAGTGCAGACCTAAACTATGGCTACACCTTC.

The gene calls are TRBV6-1 and TRBJ1-5, with unresolved D. The CDR3 has 14 amino acids. The V end lost 3 bases, the J end lost 1 base, and 7 bases lay between the germline ends. The germline gives CDR1 MNHNS, CDR2 SASEGT. The CDR3 coding sequence is TGTGCCAGCAGTGATGTATACAGCAATCAGCCCCAGCATTTT. As protein: CASSDVYSNQPQHF.

On this clonotype itself: This may stem from a read error, because a much larger clone lies one nucleotide away. The J gene is TRBJ1-2, the V gene TRBV11-2; a possible D gene is TRBD1 (6 bases). This CDR3 comprises 12 residues. Germline V gene data show CDR1 as SGHAT and CDR2 as FQNNGV. The CDR3 DNA reads as TGTGCCATCAGCTCACAGGGAAGTGGCTACACCTTC. Protein: CAISSQGSGYTF.

The table lists this clonotype with a few counts. The chain uses TRBV11-2 and TRBJ2-3; 11 bases fit TRBD2. Germline V gene data show CDR1 as SGHAT and CDR2 as FQNNGV. The CDR3 loop spans 17 amino acids. V shed 4 bases and J 6 bases; nucleotides not matched to a gene: 12. Written as DNA, the CDR3 is TGTGCCAGCAGCTCCCTAGCGGGGGGAGCGATCGTGGATACGCAGTATTTT. This codes for CASSSLAGGAIVDTQYF.

The J gene is TRBJ1-2, the V gene TRBV3-1; perhaps TRBD1 as D (5 bases). V dropped 4 bases and J dropped 0 bases, with 12 bases sitting between them. CDR3 length equals 15 residues. Germline assignment: CDR1 LGHDT and CDR2 YNNKEL (reference sequence). The CDR3 sequence is CASSPRDQTNYGYTF. Written as DNA, the CDR3 is TGTGCCAGCAGCCCCCGGGACCAAACTAACTATGGCTACACCTTC.

The chain joins TRBV5-1 to TRBJ1-4, with 7 bases aligning to TRBD1. This CDR3 contains 15 residues. Germline CDR1 reads SGHRS; CDR2 reads YFSETQ. V shed 4 bases and J 6 bases; nucleotides not matched to a gene: 9. The chain's CDR3 is CASSRPTGDDEKLFF. For the CDR3, the DNA is TGCGCCAGCAGCCGACCTACAGGGGACGATGAAAAACTGTTTTTT.